The clone carrying this TCR beta chain has a single count. This sample is drawn from a study of OX40 agonist ivuxolimab in advanced cancers. About the research overall: Those treated in dose escalation had hepatocellular carcinoma, melanoma, renal cell cancer or head and neck cancer.

The assay was immunoSEQ multiplex PCR, and TCRdb's table has in-frame clones only and misses some. The profile shows 15,000 to 20,000 clones, about 92% of them singletons. The germline CDR1 and CDR2 sequences are SGHAT and FQNNGV. This CDR3 has 13 residues. Trimming removed 1 base at V and 2 bases at J, with 4 bases between. The J gene is TRBJ2-3, the V gene TRBV11-2; D gene ambiguous. This material consisted of CD4+ or CD8+ T cells sorted from blood, taken in a trial of the OX40 agonist ivuxolimab. The receptor comes from an adult with an advanced solid tumor such as melanoma, head and neck, liver or kidney cancer. CDR3 sequence reads: CASSLGDTDTQYF. The CDR3 region has the DNA TGTGCCAGCAGCTTAGGTGACACAGATACGCAGTATTTT.